Below are 18 T cell receptor beta chains sequenced from a single sample in a study of blood T cells in healthy people across ages (dated by TCRdb to about 2015). Library construction relied on 5' RACE. Reads for this sample came from an Illumina HiSeq 2500. A second PCR of about 6 to 12 cycles was run with a J-beta primer mix and a sample-barcoded 5' primer. The public reads were reanalyzed by TCRdb: fastp trimming at Q25, MiXCR alignment, in-frame beta chains only. Identical CDR3 protein sequences are pooled into one entry, listed with their most common genes and DNA. The table for this sample lists 1.5 million to 1.8 million distinct CDR3 sequences; around 40% of them were counted only once. Over 3.5% of the sample is in the top ten clones. The sample was blood. The receptors originated from a woman aged 18-29 years in good health.

In its sample, this clonotype was seen many times. The chain is built from TRBV7-2 and TRBJ2-3, with 7 bases matching TRBD2. This CDR3 comprises 17 residues. The V gene's germline CDR1 is SGHTA and CDR2 FQGNSA. With 4 bases clipped from V and 3 bases from J, the junction kept 13 bases outside the gene matches. The CDR3 DNA reads TGTGCCAGCAGCTGGGTGACTAGTGGGAGGGCAACAGATACGCAGTATTTT. It is translated as CASSWVTSGRATDTQYF.

There are a few counts of this clonotype. The V call is TRBV2, the J call TRBJ2-1; TRBD1 matches 7 bases. The CDR3 sequence is 13 residues long. Germline V gene lookup returns CDR1 SNHLY and CDR2 FYNNEI. The trim removed 4 bases at V and 5 bases at J, leaving 2 bases unmatched. This chain's CDR3 is CASSGDRHNEQFF. As DNA, the CDR3 is TGTGCCAGCAGTGGGGACAGACACAATGAGCAGTTCTTC.

The chain employs TRBV27 and TRBJ2-6; maybe TRBD1 (5 bases). Trimming removed 4 bases at V and 0 bases at J, with 13 bases between. Germline V gene lookup returns CDR1 MNHEY and CDR2 SMNVEV (reference sequence). The CDR3 is 17 residues long. The chain's CDR3 is CASSSDSRTSGANVLTF. For the CDR3, the DNA is TGTGCCAGCAGTTCTGACAGTCGAACCTCTGGGGCCAACGTCCTGACTTTC.

This clonotype was seen a handful of times. This chain joins TRBV9 and TRBJ1-5; D is uncertain. The CDR3 has 14 amino acids. The V end was cut by 5 bases, the J end by 7 bases, with 16 bases between. In germline, CDR1 is SGDLS, CDR2 YYNGEE. The CDR3 protein is CASSRTGSGQPQHF. CDR3 in DNA: TGTGCCAGCAGTCGTACGGGGAGCGGGCAGCCCCAGCATTTT.

In this sample, this clonotype turned up once. This chain links TRBV7-2 with TRBJ2-1, with D uncertain. V was cut by 8 bases and J by 4 bases, with 12 bases left in between. Germline V CDR1 and CDR2: SGHTA, FQGNSA. This CDR3 has 13 residues. CDR3: CASATQSYNEQFF. CDR3 sequence (DNA): TGTGCCAGCGCGACACAATCATACAATGAGCAGTTCTTC.

The CDR3 nucleotides read TGTGCCAGCAGTTTACTAGGCAGAACGAACACCGGGGAGCTGTTTTTT. Its protein product is CASSLLGRTNTGELFF. The chain couples TRBV27 to TRBJ2-2; D call uncertain. The CDR3 is made up of 16 amino acids. V lost 2 bases, J lost 0 bases, and 10 bases lay in between. Germline CDR1 MNHEY, CDR2 SMNVEV (reference sequence).

The V and J genes are TRBV7-2 and TRBJ2-7; a weak D match, TRBD1 (5 bases). The ends were cut back, 5 bases at V and 2 bases at J, with 13 bases in the middle. CDR3 length: 14 amino acids. Looked up from germline, CDR1 is SGHTA and CDR2 is FQGNSA. CDR3 in DNA: TGTGCCAGCAGCCTCAGGACAAGTACCTACGAGCAGTACTTC. As protein: CASSLRTSTYEQYF.

Of note for this clonotype: A read error may account for a junction end that differs from germline. The rearrangement links TRBV10-3 to TRBJ2-3; the match to TRBD2 covers 14 bases. The CDR3 spans 16 residues. Germline-derived CDR1 and CDR2 are ENHRY and SYGVKD. In DNA, the CDR3 is TGTACCATCAGTGAGCCGGGACTAGCGGGAGAAGATACGCAGTATTTT. It specifies CTISEPGLAGEDTQYF.

For this clonotype: Being one base from a much bigger clone, this may be a read error. The chain is built from TRBV12-3 or TRBV12-4 and TRBJ2-7; 7 bases agree with TRBD2. V lost 3 bases and J lost 3; bases outside the gene matches: 2. CDR3 length equals 13 residues. The CDR3 loop reads CASSFASGYEQYF. Here the CDR3 DNA reads TGTGCCAGCAGTTTTGCTAGCGGCTACGAGCAGTACTTC.

The V call is TRBV6-5, the J call TRBJ2-7; no firm D call. The germline gives CDR1 MNHEY, CDR2 SVGAGI. There are 15 residues in the CDR3. The V end lost 4 bases, the J end lost 1 base, and 14 bases lay between the germline ends. CDR3 in DNA: TGTGCCAGCAGTTTGAATGTCGGCTGGTCCTACGAGCAGTACTTC. It specifies CASSLNVGWSYEQYF.

The chain links TRBV5-1 to TRBJ2-1; 11 bases are shared with TRBD2. Germline CDR1 and CDR2: SGHRS and YFSETQ. The trim removed 5 bases at V and 5 bases at J, leaving 9 bases unmatched. CDR3 length equals 16 residues. This CDR3 reads CASSFPGLADNNEQFF. The CDR3 DNA sequence: TGCGCCAGCAGTTTTCCGGGACTAGCGGATAACAATGAGCAGTTCTTC.

The CDR3 sequence is CASSLGQGGIHSNQPQHF. CDR3 nucleotide sequence: TGTGCCAGCAGCCTCGGACAGGGGGGCATTCATAGCAATCAGCCCCAGCATTTT. The chain joins TRBV7-8 to TRBJ1-5, with 10 bases lining up with TRBD1. Germline lookup yields CDR1 SGHVS and CDR2 FQNEAQ. CDR3 length equals 18 residues. The V gene end was trimmed by 5 bases and the J gene end by 0 bases; junction bases not matched to a gene: 10.

CDR3 coding DNA: TGCGCCAGCAGCCAAGATAAGCGGCAGGGTGGCACTGAAGCTTTCTTT. As protein: CASSQDKRQGGTEAFF. The rearrangement links TRBV4-1 to TRBJ1-1; a weak D match, TRBD1 (5 bases). V lost 0 bases and J 4 bases, leaving 15 bases between the germline ends. The CDR3 totals 16 residues. CDR1 is MGHRA, CDR2 YSYEKL, per germline.

The rearrangement uses TRBV25-1 and TRBJ1-2; D might be TRBD1 (5 bases). Between the trimmed V and J ends, which lost 1 base and 5 bases, there was a span of 11 bases. The CDR3 is 14 amino acids. Germline V CDR1 and CDR2: MGHDK, SYGVNS. The CDR3 nucleotides are TGTGCCAGCAGTGAATGGGGGTCAGTTTATGGCTACACCTTC. Translated, it gives CASSEWGSVYGYTF.

This clonotype was counted only a few times. The chain carries TRBV5-1 and TRBJ1-2, with unresolved D. The CDR3 runs 11 residues. The V end lost 2 bases, the J end lost 9 bases, and 8 bases lay between the germline ends. Germline CDR1 and CDR2: SGHRS and YFSETQ. This chain's CDR3 is CASSFRRSYTF. The DNA for the CDR3 is TGCGCCAGCAGCTTCAGGAGGAGCTACACCTTC.

This clonotype has a handful of counts. The J gene is TRBJ2-1, the V gene TRBV2; TRBD2 matches at 11 bases. The V segment lost 6 bases and the J segment 5 bases; nucleotides outside the gene matches: 3. The CDR3 is made up of 14 amino acids. Germline V CDR1 and CDR2: SNHLY, FYNNEI. In DNA form, the CDR3 reads TGTGCCAGCAGGGGACTAGCGGCTAACAATGAGCAGTTCTTC. Translation: CASRGLAANNEQFF.

The chain couples TRBV24-1 to TRBJ2-1; TRBD2 might be the D (6 bases). This CDR3 is built from 14 residues. The germline gives CDR1 KGHDR, CDR2 SFDVKD. Trimming took off 3 bases at V and 10 bases at J, with 15 bases between the two ends. CDR3 bases: TGTGCCACCAGTGATCCACGGGGGTCCGGAGAGCAGTTCTTC. Translation: CATSDPRGSGEQFF.

This clonotype was seen only once. V usage is TRBV7-3 and J usage is TRBJ2-3; 7 bases map to TRBD2. The V and J ends lost 2 bases and 1 base, in that order; junction bases with no gene match: 9. Germline assignment: CDR1 SGHTA and CDR2 FQGTGA. The CDR3 extends over 17 amino acids. The CDR3 DNA sequence: TGTGCCAGCAGCTTAGCTCCTGCGGGAGCTGGCACAGATACGCAGTATTTT. Protein sequence: CASSLAPAGAGTDTQYF.